This T cell receptor (beta chain) is drawn from a study of OX40 agonist ivuxolimab in advanced cancers. Sequencing used immunoSEQ multiplex PCR; TCRdb keeps in-frame clones, though not all of them. The sample has roughly 70,000 clones; approximately 78% are singletons. The sequence derives from an adult with an advanced solid tumor such as melanoma, head and neck, liver or kidney cancer. The source was CD4+ or CD8+ T cells sorted from blood, collected in a trial of the OX40 agonist ivuxolimab.

Here the CDR3 reads CATSRDQTQYF. CDR3 sequence (DNA): TGTGCCACCAGCAGAGACCAGACCCAGTACTTC. V is TRBV15 and J is TRBJ2-5; D is undetermined. The germline gives CDR1 LNHNV, CDR2 YYDKDF (reference sequence). The CDR3 spans 11 residues. Trimming took 0 bases from V and 6 from J, leaving 2 bases between them.